Detailed here is one T cell receptor (beta chain). Its antigen is currently not known. No base qualities exist here, and no much larger clone lies one base off it. Participants in the prospective study were enrolled through a virtual design, were aged about 18 to 100 years, and lived in roughly 26 United States geographic areas. Cohort assignment in the prospective study relied on participant-reported clinical history from a screening survey and a study questionnaire. Recovered participants in ImmuneRACE Cohort 3 were defined by two consecutive negative NP/OP PCR tests, clearance by a healthcare professional, or resolution of symptoms. Mobile phlebotomists in the prospective study collected whole blood, serum and a nasopharyngeal or oropharyngeal swab from every participant. Participants in the prospective study had the option to provide additional blood draws and questionnaires over an approximately 2-month period. Before DNA extraction, blood samples from the prospective study were shipped at room temperature or frozen.

Counted from cysteine to phenylalanine, this CDR3 has 13 amino acids. Only CDR3 DNA remains: 39 bases, in frame from the first base. V ends up 5 bases short and J 10 bases short, with an unmatched junction base count of 9. As encoded in the germline V gene, CDR1 is SGHVS while CDR2 is FQNEAQ. TCRbeta CDR3 regions were amplified from genomic DNA by means of the immunoSEQ Assay, a bias-controlled multiplex PCR. The study's processing was this. The number of nucleated cells in each sample was estimated by amplification of reference gene primers within the assay. To quantify the absolute abundance of each unique TCRbeta CDR3 rearrangement, sequence reads were collapsed and filtered. Productive Simpson clonality was computed per sample as the square root of Simpson's diversity index over productive rearrangements. TCRdb obtained this table from immuneACCESS and retained in-frame rearrangements with V and J assigned. These tables miss some clones; where compared with another copy, unresolved V genes account for less than half of the shortfall, and the remainder is unexplained. The V and J calls and clone size were taken over from that table, and D and trimming were inferred from the DNA. The sample has 160,000 or so clones on record, around 84% of them singletons. The biggest ten clones account for approximately 7.7% of the sample.

The data derive from a study of blood T cell repertoires in COVID-19 (dated by TCRdb to the early 2020s). About the full investigation: Samples from collaborators originated in the United States, Italy and Spain and spanned both the acute and convalescent phases of COVID-19. The repertoires were released in a freely available public database intended as a resource for research on the immune response to SARS-CoV-2. Samples were obtained from the ongoing ImmuneRACE study (first 160 participants) and from about 1,300 subjects provided by 6 global collaborators. Subjects who had been exposed to COVID-19, were actively infected with it, or had recovered from it provided the deeply sampled blood TCRbeta repertoires that made up the dataset. Nearly every sample came with metadata listing a de-identified subject ID, COVID-19 status, age in years and sex. The material from the prospective study consisted of cDNA or gDNA derived from T cells, B-cell-depleted T cells, or PBMCs. Where HLA class I and class II types were available, the types were taken from metadata supplied by the sample provider, not from assay-based typing.

Points the paper makes about the study in general: The quantity of clinical and demographic metadata differed by source and by participant and was supplied without curation.

The sequence is built from TRBV7-8 and TRBJ1-1; the central 8 bases match TRBD1. The sequence was collected from a woman in her fifties or sixties who had recovered from COVID-19. Sequencing was performed on PBMCs or T cells enriched from blood (not recorded which). The CDR3 region has the sequence CASSPGQGGSAFF. The nucleotide sequence reads as follows: TGTGCCAGCAGCCCTGGACAGGGCGGTTCAGCTTTCTTT.